These 9 T cell receptor beta chains share one sample of origin, sequenced in a study of blood T cell repertoires in COVID-19. Repertoires were generated with immunoSEQ multiplex PCR, while TCRdb's copy carries only in-frame clones and drops some. The data contain some 200,000 clones, approximately 79% of them seen just once; the ten biggest clones take up around 15%. The specimen sequenced was peripheral blood. Receptors originate from a man aged 30 to 39 with active or convalescent COVID-19.

The chain employs TRBV2 and TRBJ1-2; a weak D match, TRBD1 (5 bases). CDR1 is SNHLY, CDR2 FYNNEI, per germline. V lost 6 bases to trimming and J lost 7 bases, with 15 bases between them. The CDR3 is made up of 13 amino acids. The CDR3: CASRGTGFGGYTF. CDR3 nucleotide sequence: TGTGCCAGCAGGGGTACAGGATTCGGTGGCTACACCTTC.

The genes are TRBV2 and TRBJ1-2; TRBD1 matches at 8 bases. Germline lookup yields CDR1 SNHLY and CDR2 FYNNEI. CDR3 size: 13 residues. The V gene end was trimmed by 4 bases and the J gene end by 7 bases; junction bases not matched to a gene: 5. CDR3 protein: CASSVQGAGGYTF. For the CDR3, the DNA is TGTGCCAGCAGTGTCCAGGGGGCGGGTGGCTACACCTTC.

This clone was seen once. This chain uses TRBV5-4 with TRBJ2-7, with 12 bases lining up with TRBD2. V dropped 3 bases and J dropped 6; count of bases not matched to a gene: 7. The germline gives CDR1 SGHNT, CDR2 YYREEE (reference sequence). The CDR3 extends over 15 amino acids. CDR3 DNA sequence: TGTGCCAGCAGCTCGGGGACTAGCGGGCGGTTCGAGCAGTACTTC. Amino acid sequence: CASSSGTSGRFEQYF.

The chain links TRBV5-4 to TRBJ1-6; D not certain. Trimming removed 0 bases at V and 10 bases at J, with 11 bases between. This CDR3 has 14 residues. Germline loops: CDR1 SGHNT, CDR2 YYREEE (reference sequence). The CDR3 DNA sequence: TGTGCCAGCAGCTTGGCCGGGGTTGGGTCACCCCTCCACTTT. It translates to CASSLAGVGSPLHF. The variable domain in full, with the rest retrieved from reference TRBV5-4 and TRBJ1-6, is ETGVTQSPTHLIKTRGQQVTLRCSSQSGHNTVSWYQQALGQGPQFIFQYYREEENGRGNFPPRFSGLQFPNYSSELNVNALELDDSALYLCASSLAGVGSPLHFGNGTRLTVT.

This clone was seen only once. The chain couples TRBV6-1 to TRBJ1-4, with TRBD1 matching over 7 bases. The CDR3 has 15 residues. The V gene's germline CDR1 is MNHNS and CDR2 SASEGT. The V and J ends lost 1 base and 3 bases, in that order; junction bases with no gene match: 2. In DNA form, the CDR3 reads TGTGCCAGCAGTGAAGTGCAGGGGGCTAATGAAAAACTGTTTTTT. Translated, it gives CASSEVQGANEKLFF.

V gene TRBV30 combines with J gene TRBJ1-2, with D perhaps TRBD1 (5 bases). The CDR3 has 14 amino acids. Per germline, CDR1 GTSNPN and CDR2 SVGIG (reference sequence). Trimming shortened V by 1 base and J by 7 bases, and 16 bases separated the two germline ends. The CDR3 sequence: CAWSGFFGGAGYTF. CDR3 bases: TGTGCCTGGAGTGGTTTTTTTGGCGGGGCTGGCTACACCTTC. Complete variable domain (other parts from reference TRBV30 and TRBJ1-2): SQTIHQWPATLVQPVGSPLSLECTVEGTSNPNLYWYRQAAGRGLQLLFYSVGIGQISSEVPQNLSASRPQDRQFILSSKKLLLSDSGFYLCAWSGFFGGAGYTFGSGTRLTVV.

The V and J genes are TRBV7-2 and TRBJ2-3, with 9 bases fitting TRBD2. This CDR3 comprises 16 residues. Trimming removed 2 bases from V and 4 bases from J; junction bases left unmatched: 7. Germline CDR1 SGHTA, CDR2 FQGNSA. The CDR3 coding sequence is TGTGCCAGCAGCTTACGGGTGCGGGAGGGTCCAGATACGCAGTATTTT. The encoded protein is CASSLRVREGPDTQYF.

This clone was observed a handful of times. The chain combines TRBV5-6 with TRBJ2-3, with 7 bases fitting TRBD1. This CDR3 contains 15 residues. From germline, CDR1 is SGHDT and CDR2 YYEEEE. With V trimmed by 2 bases and J by 3 bases, 6 bases remained unmatched. This CDR3 reads CASSLQGLGTDTQYF. Written as DNA, the CDR3 is TGTGCCAGCAGCTTACAGGGGCTTGGAACAGATACGCAGTATTTT.

This chain joins TRBV6-5 and TRBJ2-7, with a possible D match to TRBD1 (5 bases). Trimming took 8 bases from V and 5 from J, leaving 19 bases between them. This CDR3 is built from 14 residues. Germline assignment: CDR1 MNHEY and CDR2 SVGAGI. The CDR3 spells CASGSRQRVHEQYF. CDR3 DNA: TGTGCCAGCGGCTCGCGACAGCGTGTCCACGAGCAGTACTTC.